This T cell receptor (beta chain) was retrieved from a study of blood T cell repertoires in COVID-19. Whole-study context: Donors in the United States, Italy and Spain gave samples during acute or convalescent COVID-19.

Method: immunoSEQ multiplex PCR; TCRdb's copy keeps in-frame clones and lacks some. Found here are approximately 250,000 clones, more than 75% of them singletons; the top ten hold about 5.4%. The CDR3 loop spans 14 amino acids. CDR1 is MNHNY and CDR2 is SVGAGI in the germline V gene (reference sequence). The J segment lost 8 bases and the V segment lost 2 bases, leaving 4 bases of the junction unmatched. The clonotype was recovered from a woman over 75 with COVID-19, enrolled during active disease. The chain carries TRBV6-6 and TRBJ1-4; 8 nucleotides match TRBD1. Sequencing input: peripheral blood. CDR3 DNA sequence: TGTGCCAGCAGTTACGGGACAGGAGGCGAAAAACTGTTTTTT. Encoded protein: CASSYGTGGEKLFF.